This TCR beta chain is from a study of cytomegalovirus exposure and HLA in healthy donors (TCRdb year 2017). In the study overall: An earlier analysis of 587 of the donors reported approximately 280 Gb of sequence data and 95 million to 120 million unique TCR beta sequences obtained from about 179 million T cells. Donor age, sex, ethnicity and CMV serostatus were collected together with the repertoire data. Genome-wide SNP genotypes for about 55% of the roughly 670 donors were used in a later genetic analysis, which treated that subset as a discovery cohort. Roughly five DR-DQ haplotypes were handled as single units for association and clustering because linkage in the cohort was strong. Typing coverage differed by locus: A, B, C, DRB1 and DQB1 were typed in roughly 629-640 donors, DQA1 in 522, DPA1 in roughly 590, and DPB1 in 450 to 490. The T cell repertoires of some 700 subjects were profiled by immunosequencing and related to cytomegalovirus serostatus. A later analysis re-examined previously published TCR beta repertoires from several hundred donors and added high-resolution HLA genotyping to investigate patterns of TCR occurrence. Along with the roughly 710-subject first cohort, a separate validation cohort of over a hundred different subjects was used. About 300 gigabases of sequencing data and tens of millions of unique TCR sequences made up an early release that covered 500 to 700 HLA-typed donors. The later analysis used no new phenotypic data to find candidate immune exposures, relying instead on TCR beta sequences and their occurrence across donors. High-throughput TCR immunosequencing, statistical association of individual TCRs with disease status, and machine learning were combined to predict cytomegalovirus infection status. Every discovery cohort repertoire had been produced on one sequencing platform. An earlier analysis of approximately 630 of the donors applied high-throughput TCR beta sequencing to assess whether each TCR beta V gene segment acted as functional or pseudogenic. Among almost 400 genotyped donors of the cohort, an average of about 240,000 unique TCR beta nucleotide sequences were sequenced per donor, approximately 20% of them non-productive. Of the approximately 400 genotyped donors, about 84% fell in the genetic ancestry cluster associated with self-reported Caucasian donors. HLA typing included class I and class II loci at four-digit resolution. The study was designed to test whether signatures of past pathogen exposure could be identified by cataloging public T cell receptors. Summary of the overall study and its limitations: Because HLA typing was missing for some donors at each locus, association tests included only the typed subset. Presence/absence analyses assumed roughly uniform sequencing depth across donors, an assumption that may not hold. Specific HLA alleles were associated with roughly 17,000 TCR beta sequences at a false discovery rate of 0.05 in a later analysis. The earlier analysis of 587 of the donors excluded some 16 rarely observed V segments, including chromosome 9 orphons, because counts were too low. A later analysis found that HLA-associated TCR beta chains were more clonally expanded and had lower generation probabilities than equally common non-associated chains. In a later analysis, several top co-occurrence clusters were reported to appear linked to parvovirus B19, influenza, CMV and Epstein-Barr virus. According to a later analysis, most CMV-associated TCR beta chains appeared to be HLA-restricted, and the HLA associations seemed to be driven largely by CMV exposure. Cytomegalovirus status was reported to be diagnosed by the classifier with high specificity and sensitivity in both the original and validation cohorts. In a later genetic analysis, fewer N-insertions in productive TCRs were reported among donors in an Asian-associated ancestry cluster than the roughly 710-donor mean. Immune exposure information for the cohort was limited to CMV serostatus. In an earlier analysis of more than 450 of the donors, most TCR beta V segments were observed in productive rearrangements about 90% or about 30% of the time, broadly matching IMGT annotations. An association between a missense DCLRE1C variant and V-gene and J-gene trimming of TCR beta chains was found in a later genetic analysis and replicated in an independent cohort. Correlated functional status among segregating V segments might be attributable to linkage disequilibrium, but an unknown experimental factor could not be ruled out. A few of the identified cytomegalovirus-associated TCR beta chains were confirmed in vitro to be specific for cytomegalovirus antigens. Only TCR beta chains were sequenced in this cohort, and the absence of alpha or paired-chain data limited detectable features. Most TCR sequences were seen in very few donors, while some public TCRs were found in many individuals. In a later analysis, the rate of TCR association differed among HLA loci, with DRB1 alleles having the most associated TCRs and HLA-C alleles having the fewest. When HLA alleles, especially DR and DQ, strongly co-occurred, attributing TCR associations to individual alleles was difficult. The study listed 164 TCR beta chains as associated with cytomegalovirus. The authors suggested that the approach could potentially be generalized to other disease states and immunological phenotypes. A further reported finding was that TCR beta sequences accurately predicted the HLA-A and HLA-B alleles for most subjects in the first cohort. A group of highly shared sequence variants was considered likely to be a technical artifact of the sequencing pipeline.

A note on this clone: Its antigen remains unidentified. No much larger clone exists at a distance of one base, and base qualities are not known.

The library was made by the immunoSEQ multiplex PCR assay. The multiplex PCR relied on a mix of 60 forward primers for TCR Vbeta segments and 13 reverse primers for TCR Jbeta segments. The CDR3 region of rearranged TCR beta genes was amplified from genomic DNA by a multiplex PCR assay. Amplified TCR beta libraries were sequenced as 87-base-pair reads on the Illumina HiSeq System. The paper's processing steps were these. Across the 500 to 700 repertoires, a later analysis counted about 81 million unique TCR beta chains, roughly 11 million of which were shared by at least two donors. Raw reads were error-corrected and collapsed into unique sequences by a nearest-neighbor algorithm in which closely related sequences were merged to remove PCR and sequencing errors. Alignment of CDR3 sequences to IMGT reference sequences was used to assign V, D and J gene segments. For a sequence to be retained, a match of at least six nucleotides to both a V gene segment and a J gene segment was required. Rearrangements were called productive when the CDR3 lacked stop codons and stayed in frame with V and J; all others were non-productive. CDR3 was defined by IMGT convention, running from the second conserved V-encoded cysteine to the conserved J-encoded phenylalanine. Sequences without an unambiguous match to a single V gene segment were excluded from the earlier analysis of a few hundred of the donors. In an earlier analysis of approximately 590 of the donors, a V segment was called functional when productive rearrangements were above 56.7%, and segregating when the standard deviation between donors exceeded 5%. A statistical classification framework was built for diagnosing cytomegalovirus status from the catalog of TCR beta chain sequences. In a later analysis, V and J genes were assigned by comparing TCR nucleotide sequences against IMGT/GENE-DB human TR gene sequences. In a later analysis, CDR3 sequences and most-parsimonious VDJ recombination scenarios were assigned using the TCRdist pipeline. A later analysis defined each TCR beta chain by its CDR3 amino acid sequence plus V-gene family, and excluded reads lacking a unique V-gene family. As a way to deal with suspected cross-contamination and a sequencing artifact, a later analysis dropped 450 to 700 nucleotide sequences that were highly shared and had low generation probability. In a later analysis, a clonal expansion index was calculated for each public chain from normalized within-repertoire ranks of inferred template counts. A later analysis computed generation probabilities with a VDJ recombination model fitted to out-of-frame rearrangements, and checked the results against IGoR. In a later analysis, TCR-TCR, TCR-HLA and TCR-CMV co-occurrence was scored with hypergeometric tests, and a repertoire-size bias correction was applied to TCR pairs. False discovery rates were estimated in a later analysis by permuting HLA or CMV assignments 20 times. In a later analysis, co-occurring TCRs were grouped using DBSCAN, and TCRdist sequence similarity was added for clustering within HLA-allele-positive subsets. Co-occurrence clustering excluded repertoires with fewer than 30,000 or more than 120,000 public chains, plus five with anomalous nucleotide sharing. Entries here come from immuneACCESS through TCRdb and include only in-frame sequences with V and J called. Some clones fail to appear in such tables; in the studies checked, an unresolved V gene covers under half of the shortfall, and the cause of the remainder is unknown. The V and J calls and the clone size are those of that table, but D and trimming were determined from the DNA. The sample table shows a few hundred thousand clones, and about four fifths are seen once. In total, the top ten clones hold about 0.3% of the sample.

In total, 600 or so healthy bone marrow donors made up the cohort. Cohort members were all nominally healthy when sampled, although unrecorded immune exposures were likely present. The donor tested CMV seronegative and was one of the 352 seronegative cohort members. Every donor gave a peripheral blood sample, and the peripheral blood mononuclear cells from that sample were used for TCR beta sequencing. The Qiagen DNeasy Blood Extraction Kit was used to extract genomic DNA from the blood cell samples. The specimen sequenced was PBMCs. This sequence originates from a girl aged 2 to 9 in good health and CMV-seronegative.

The DNA sequence is TGTGCCAGCAGTGAATGGGCTAGCGGGAGGAGGTCCTACAATGAGCAGTTCTTC. It specifies CASSEWASGRRSYNEQFF. In this chain, TRBV25-1 is recombined with TRBJ2-1, with 11 bases matching TRBD2. V is trimmed back by 1 base and J by 1 base, and the junction contains 6 bases that no gene match accounts for. The CDR3, from cysteine to phenylalanine, totals 18 residues. Only the CDR3 DNA is retained, 54 bases long and in frame from the first base. According to the germline V gene, CDR1 reads MGHDK and CDR2 reads SYGVNS.